This T cell receptor (beta chain) was sequenced for a study of cytomegalovirus exposure and HLA in healthy donors. Study context: Caucasian-associated ancestry cluster membership applied to approximately 84% of around 400 genotyped donors.

The study, taken as a whole, reports: A reported reduction in N-insertions relative to the roughly 710-donor mean was seen in an Asian-associated ancestry cluster in a later analysis. TCR beta sequences reportedly predicted the HLA-A and HLA-B alleles of most subjects accurately. As was reported, the classifier diagnosed cytomegalovirus status with high specificity and sensitivity.

Turning to this clone: Its antigen remains unknown.

Germline V CDR1 and CDR2: SGHDN, FVKESK. V was clipped by 3 bases and J by 17 bases; unmatched bases: 5. This CDR3 is 12 amino acids long. Vbeta (60) and Jbeta (13) primers were used in the PCR. Profiled with immunoSEQ multiplex PCR; TCRdb holds only in-frame clones, not every one. The table has 200,000 to 250,000 clones, almost 85% seen once. This sequence was found in a woman aged 35 to 49 in good health and CMV-seronegative. The chain employs TRBV14 and TRBJ1-6, with TRBD1 identical over 9 bases. Sequencing input: PBMCs. In nucleotides, the CDR3 is TGTGCCAGCAGCCAGGACGACAGGGGGATCCACTTT. Residues: CASSQDDRGIHF.